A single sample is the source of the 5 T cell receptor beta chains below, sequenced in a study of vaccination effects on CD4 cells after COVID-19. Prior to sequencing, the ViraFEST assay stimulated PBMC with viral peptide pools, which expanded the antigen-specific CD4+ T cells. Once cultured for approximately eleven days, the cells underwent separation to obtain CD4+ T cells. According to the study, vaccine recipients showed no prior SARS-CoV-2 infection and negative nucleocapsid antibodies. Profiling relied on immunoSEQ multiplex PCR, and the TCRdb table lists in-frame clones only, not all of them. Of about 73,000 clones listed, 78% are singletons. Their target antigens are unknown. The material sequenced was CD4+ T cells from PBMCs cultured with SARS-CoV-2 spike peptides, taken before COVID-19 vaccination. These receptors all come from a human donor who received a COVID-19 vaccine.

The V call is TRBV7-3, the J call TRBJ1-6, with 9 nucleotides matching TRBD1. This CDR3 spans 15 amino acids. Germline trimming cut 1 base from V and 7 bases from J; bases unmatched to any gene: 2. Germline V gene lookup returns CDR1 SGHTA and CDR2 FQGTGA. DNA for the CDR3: TGTGCCAGCAGCTTAAAGGGGACAGGGAATTCACCCCTCCACTTT. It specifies CASSLKGTGNSPLHF.

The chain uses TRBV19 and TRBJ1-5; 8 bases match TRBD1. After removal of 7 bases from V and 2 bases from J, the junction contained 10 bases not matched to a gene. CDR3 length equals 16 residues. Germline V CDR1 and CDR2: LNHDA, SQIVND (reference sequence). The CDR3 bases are TGTGCCAGTACCGCCAGGACAGGGTACGGCAATCAGCCCCAGCATTTT. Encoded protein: CASTARTGYGNQPQHF.

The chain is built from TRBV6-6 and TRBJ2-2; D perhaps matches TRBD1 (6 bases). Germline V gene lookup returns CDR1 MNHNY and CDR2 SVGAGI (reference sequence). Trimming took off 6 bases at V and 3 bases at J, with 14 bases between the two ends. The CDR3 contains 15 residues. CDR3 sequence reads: CASRPYRADTGELFF. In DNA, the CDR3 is TGTGCCAGCAGGCCATACAGGGCGGACACCGGGGAGCTGTTTTTT.

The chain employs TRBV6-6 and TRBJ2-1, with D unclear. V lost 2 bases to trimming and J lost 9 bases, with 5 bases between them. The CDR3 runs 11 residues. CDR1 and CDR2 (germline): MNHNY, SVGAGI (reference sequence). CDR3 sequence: CASSYRVEQFF. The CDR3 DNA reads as TGTGCCAGCAGTTACAGGGTTGAGCAGTTCTTC.

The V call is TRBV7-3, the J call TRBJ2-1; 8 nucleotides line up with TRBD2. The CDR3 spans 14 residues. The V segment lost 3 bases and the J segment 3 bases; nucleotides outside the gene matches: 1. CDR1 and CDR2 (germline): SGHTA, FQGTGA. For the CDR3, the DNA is TGTGCCAGCAGCTTGGCGGGGGGCTACAATGAGCAGTTCTTC. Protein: CASSLAGGYNEQFF.